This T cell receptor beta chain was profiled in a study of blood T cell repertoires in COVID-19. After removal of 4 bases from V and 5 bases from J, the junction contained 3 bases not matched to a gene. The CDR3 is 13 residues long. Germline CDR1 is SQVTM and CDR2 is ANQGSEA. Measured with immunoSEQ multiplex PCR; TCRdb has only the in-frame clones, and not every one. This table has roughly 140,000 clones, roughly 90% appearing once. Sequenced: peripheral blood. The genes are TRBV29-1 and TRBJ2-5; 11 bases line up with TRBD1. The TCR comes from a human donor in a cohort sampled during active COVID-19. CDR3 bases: TGCAGCGTTGGGACAGGGGGCTATGAGACCCAGTACTTC. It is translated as CSVGTGGYETQYF.